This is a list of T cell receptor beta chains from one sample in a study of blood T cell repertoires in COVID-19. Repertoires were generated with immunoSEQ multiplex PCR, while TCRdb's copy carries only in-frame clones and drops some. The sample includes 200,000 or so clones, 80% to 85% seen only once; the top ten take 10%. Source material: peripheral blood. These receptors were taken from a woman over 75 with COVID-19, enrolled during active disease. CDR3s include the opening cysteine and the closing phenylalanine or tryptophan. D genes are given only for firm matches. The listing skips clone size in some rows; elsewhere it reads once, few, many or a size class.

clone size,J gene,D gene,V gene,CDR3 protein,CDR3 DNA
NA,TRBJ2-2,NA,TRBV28,CASSLSSGELFF,TGTGCCAGCAGCCTGAGCTCCGGGGAGCTGTTTTTT
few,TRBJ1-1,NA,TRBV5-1,CASSLDRATNTEAFF,TGCGCCAGCAGCTTGGACAGGGCGACGAACACTGAAGCTTTCTTT
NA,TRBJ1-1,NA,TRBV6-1,CASSEGAGNTEAFF,TGTGCCAGCAGTGAAGGGGCGGGGAACACTGAAGCTTTCTTT
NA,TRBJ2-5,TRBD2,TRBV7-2,CASSLGLAGAQETQYF,TGTGCCAGCAGCTTAGGGCTAGCGGGGGCACAAGAGACCCAGTACTTC
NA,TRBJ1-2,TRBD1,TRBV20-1,CSGTANYGYTF,TGCAGCGGGACAGCTAACTATGGCTACACCTTC
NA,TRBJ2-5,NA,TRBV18,CASSPISETQYF,TGTGCCAGCTCACCAATATCAGAGACCCAGTACTTC
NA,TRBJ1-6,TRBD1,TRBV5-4,CASSLRDRDSPLHF,TGTGCCAGCAGCTTAAGGGACAGAGATTCACCCCTCCACTTT
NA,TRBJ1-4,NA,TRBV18,CASSPFVGALNEKLFF,TGTGCCAGCTCTCCCTTCGTGGGGGCACTTAATGAAAAACTGTTTTTT
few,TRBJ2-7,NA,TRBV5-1,CASSFRGAGYEQYF,TGCGCCAGCAGCTTCCGGGGGGCGGGCTACGAGCAGTACTTC
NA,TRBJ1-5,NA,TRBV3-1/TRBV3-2,CASSQRDTSTQPQHF,TGTGCCAGCAGCCAAAGGGACACTAGTACACAGCCCCAGCATTTT
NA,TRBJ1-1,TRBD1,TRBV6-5,CASSFDRGSRTEAFF,TGTGCCAGCAGTTTTGACAGGGGATCGCGAACTGAAGCTTTCTTT
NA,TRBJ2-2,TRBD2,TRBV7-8,CASSLGTSGYGELFF,TGTGCCAGCAGCTTAGGGACTAGCGGGTACGGGGAGCTGTTTTTT
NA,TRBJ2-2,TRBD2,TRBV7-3,CASSPGLGTGELFF,TGTGCCAGCAGCCCGGGACTAGGGACCGGGGAGCTGTTTTTT
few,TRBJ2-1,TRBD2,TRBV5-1,CASSPLAGGVIDEQFF,TGCGCCAGCAGCCCGCTAGCGGGGGGGGTTATTGATGAGCAGTTCTTC
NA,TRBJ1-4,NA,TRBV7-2,CASSLGQGREKLFF,TGTGCCAGCAGCTTAGGGCAGGGTAGGGAAAAACTGTTTTTT
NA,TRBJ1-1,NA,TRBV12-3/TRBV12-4,CASTRQENTEAFF,TGTGCCAGCACAAGACAGGAGAACACTGAAGCTTTCTTT
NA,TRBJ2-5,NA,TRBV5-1,CASSFPYQETQYF,TGCGCCAGCAGCTTTCCGTACCAAGAGACCCAGTACTTC
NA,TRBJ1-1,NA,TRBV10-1,CASSDRVGTEAFF,TGCGCCAGCAGTGACAGGGTTGGCACTGAAGCTTTCTTT
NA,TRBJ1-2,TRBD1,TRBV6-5,CASSNPGQGGDGYTF,TGTGCCAGCAGTAACCCGGGACAGGGCGGCGATGGCTACACCTTC
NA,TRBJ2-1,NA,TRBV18,CASSLLSVNYNEQFF,TGTGCCAGCTCCCTCCTTAGCGTCAACTACAATGAGCAGTTCTTC
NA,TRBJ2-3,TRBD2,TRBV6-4,CASSDPAGVGTDTQYF,TGTGCCAGCAGTGACCCCGCGGGGGTAGGCACAGATACGCAGTATTTT
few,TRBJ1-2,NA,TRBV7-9,CASSLASYGYTF,TGTGCCAGCAGCTTAGCTAGCTATGGCTACACCTTC
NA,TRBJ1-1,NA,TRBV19,CASRDPGQINTEAFF,TGTGCCAGTAGAGACCCCGGACAGATCAACACTGAAGCTTTCTTT
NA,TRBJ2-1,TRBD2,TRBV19,CASSMGLAGGFDNEQFF,TGTGCCAGTAGTATGGGTCTAGCGGGGGGGTTTGACAATGAGCAGTTCTTC
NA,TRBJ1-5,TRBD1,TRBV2,CASSKTGNSNQPQHF,TGTGCCAGCAGCAAGACAGGGAATAGCAATCAGCCCCAGCATTTT
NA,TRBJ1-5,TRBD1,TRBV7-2,CASSQGGHINQPQHF,TGTGCCAGCAGCCAGGGGGGACATATCAATCAGCCCCAGCATTTT
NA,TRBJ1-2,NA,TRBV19,CASTSVGLVNYGYTF,TGTGCCAGTACCTCGGTTGGTTTGGTTAACTATGGCTACACCTTC
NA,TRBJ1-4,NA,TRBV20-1,CANAEDEKLFF,TGCGCGAACGCCGAGGATGAAAAACTGTTTTTT
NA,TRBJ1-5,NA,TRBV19,CASRSTGAVQPQHF,TGTGCCAGTAGGAGCACAGGAGCCGTGCAGCCCCAGCATTTT
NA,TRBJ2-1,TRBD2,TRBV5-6,CASSLVGGGAQRGEQFF,TGTGCCAGCAGCTTGGTAGGCGGGGGGGCCCAGAGGGGTGAGCAGTTCTTC
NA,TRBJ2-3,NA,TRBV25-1,CASSESGGLDTQYF,TGTGCCAGCAGTGAATCGGGCGGACTCGATACGCAGTATTTT
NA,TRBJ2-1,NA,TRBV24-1,CATGLINEQFF,TGTGCCACCGGCCTTATCAATGAGCAGTTCTTC
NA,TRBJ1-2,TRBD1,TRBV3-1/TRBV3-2,CASSQSGGRVAVGYTF,TGTGCCAGCAGCCAATCAGGGGGCAGAGTGGCCGTTGGCTACACCTTC
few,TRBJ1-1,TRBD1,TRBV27,CASSLTGVFTEAFF,TGTGCCAGCAGTTTAACAGGGGTTTTCACTGAAGCTTTCTTT
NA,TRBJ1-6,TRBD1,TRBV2,CASGGRGPLGGSPLHF,TGTGCCAGTGGGGGCAGGGGGCCCCTCGGTGGGTCACCCCTCCACTTT
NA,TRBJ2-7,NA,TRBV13,CASSHRGGVEGAREQYF,TGTGCCAGCAGCCATCGAGGGGGAGTTGAGGGCGCTCGCGAGCAGTACTTC
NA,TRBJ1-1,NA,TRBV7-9,CASSFDLGGFNTEAFF,TGTGCCAGCAGCTTTGACCTGGGGGGTTTTAACACTGAAGCTTTCTTT
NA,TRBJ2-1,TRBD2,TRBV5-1,CASSFPRGGDEQFF,TGCGCCAGCAGCTTCCCCCGGGGGGGGGATGAGCAGTTCTTC
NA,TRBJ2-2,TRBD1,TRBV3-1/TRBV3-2,CASSPWKGTGSTDGFTGELFF,TGTGCCAGCAGCCCGTGGAAAGGGACAGGGAGTACGGACGGATTCACCGGGGAGCTGTTTTTT
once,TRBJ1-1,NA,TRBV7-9,CASSYRTPTGNTEAFF,TGTGCCAGCAGCTATCGGACGCCTACAGGGAACACTGAAGCTTTCTTT
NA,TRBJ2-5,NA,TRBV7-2,CASSGRTQYF,TGTGCCAGCAGCGGTAGAACCCAGTACTTC
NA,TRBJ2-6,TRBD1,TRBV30,CACLPGQGLSGANVLTF,TGTGCCTGTCTTCCGGGACAGGGCCTCTCTGGGGCCAACGTCCTGACTTTC
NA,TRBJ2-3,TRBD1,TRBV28,CASSLSWTGTSTDTQYF,TGTGCCAGCAGTTTGAGCTGGACAGGAACTAGCACAGATACGCAGTATTTT
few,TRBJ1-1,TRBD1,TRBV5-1,CASSLGGGGFGNTEAFF,TGCGCCAGCTCCTTGGGAGGGGGCGGTTTTGGGAACACTGAAGCTTTCTTT
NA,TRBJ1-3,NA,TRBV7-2,CASSPGLPGNTIYF,TGTGCCAGCAGTCCAGGGCTCCCTGGAAACACCATATATTTT
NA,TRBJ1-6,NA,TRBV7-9,CASSLPAYNSPLHF,TGTGCCAGCAGCCTCCCGGCCTATAATTCACCCCTCCACTTT
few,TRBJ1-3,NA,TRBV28,CASNFGSFSGNTIYF,TGTGCCAGCAACTTTGGGAGCTTCTCTGGAAACACCATATATTTT
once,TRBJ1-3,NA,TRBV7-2,CASSLVAIGNTIYF,TGTGCCAGCAGCTTAGTAGCCATAGGAAACACCATATATTTT
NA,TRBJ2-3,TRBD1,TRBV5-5,CASTSPTTGVDTQYF,TGTGCCAGCACCTCTCCGACCACAGGGGTTGATACGCAGTATTTT
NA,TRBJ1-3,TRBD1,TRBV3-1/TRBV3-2,CASSRRTGANSGNTIYF,TGTGCCAGCAGCCGACGGACAGGGGCGAACTCTGGAAACACCATATATTTT